This T cell receptor beta chain was profiled in a study of cytomegalovirus exposure and HLA in healthy donors (dated by TCRdb to 2015 to 2018). Notes on the research overall: The 500 to 700 repertoires of the first cohort and the roughly 110 validation repertoires were produced on the same platform, according to a later analysis. Along with the roughly 700-subject first cohort, a separate validation cohort of over a hundred different subjects was used. To predict cytomegalovirus infection status, the study brought together high-throughput TCR immunosequencing, statistical association of individual TCRs with disease status, and machine learning. The aim of the study was to test whether cataloging public T cell receptors could identify signatures of past pathogen exposure. Points the paper makes about the study in general: All 120 or so repertoires were used to score co-occurrence in the validation cohort in a later analysis, because that analysis had no HLA typing for the cohort. Cytomegalovirus status was reported to be diagnosed by the classifier with high specificity and sensitivity in both the original and validation cohorts. In vitro tests confirmed that a few of the cytomegalovirus-associated TCR beta chains recognize cytomegalovirus antigens. According to the authors, the approach could potentially be generalized to other disease states and immunological phenotypes. Most TCR sequences were seen in very few donors, while some public TCRs were found in many individuals. Subsequent analysis determined that TCRs grouped into clusters in the first cohort also showed a tendency toward co-occurrence across the 130 or so validation repertoires, and about 94% of cluster scores exceeded 0. The study gave a list of 150 to 200 TCR beta chains associated with cytomegalovirus.

Worth noting for this clone: Its antigen remains unidentified. Base qualities were left out, and no much larger clone turns up one base away.

Libraries were prepared through the immunoSEQ multiplex PCR assay. The original pipeline was this. To diagnose cytomegalovirus status from the catalog of TCR beta chain sequences, a statistical classification framework was built. As stored in TCRdb, this immuneACCESS dataset retains in-frame rearrangements with V and J assigned. A fraction of the clones does not appear; measured against another copy, unresolved V genes explain less than half of the discrepancy, and the remainder lacks a known reason. V and J calls and clone size are copied from that table; D and trimming were computed from the DNA. For this sample the table gives more than 300,000 clones, of which 70% to 90% were detected only once. 0.83% of the sample is taken by the ten largest. The donors were included in the validation cohort of around 120 subjects, a group kept apart from the roughly 690-subject first cohort. From its cysteine to its phenylalanine, the CDR3 spans 16 amino acids. Just CDR3 DNA is preserved here, 48 bases in frame from base 1. Deletion took 0 bases off V and 0 bases off J, with a span of 8 bases between the germline ends. Based on the germline V gene, the CDR1 and CDR2 sequences are SGHTA and FQGTGA.

Sequenced sample: PBMCs. The clonotype was recovered from a woman between 18 and 29 years old in good health and CMV-seronegative. The V gene is TRBV7-3 and the J gene is TRBJ2-2; a tentative D match to TRBD2 spans 6 bases. The CDR3 region reads CASSLTGGTNTGELFF. The nucleotide sequence is given as TGTGCCAGCAGCTTAACTGGGGGGACGAACACCGGGGAGCTGTTTTTT.